These T cell receptor beta chains were read from a single sample in a study of T cell responses to AZD1222 COVID-19 vaccine. Clones were read by immunoSEQ multiplex PCR, and TCRdb kept only the in-frame ones, dropping some. The sample gives about 100,000 clones, 70% to 90% of which show up once; 2.5% is in the top ten. The source was peripheral blood, collected 28 days after the second AZD1222 dose. The receptors come from an adult who received the AZD1222 COVID-19 vaccine. Each CDR3 is given with its conserved first and last residue. D genes are given only for firm matches. Clone size is not always given. Where it is, it says once, few, many or a class for expanded clones.

d_gene	v_gene	abundance	j_gene	CDR3nt	CDR3aa
NA	TRBV6-5	NA	TRBJ2-7	TGTGCCAGCAGTTCCATACAGGACGAGCAGTACTTC	CASSSIQDEQYF
TRBD1	TRBV5-1	NA	TRBJ1-2	TGCGCCAGCAGCGCATCGCGGACAGGGGTCTATGGCTACACCTTC	CASSASRTGVYGYTF
TRBD1	TRBV5-1	NA	TRBJ1-6	TGCGCCAGCAGCTTGGGGACAGGGTTAAGCAATTCACCCCTCCACTTT	CASSLGTGLSNSPLHF
TRBD1	TRBV5-1	NA	TRBJ1-1	TGCGCCAGCAGCTTGGCGGCAGGGGGAACTGAAGCTTTCTTT	CASSLAAGGTEAFF
TRBD2	TRBV30	NA	TRBJ2-7	TGTGCCTGGAGTCCAGCGGGGTCCATGGGGCAGTACTTC	CAWSPAGSMGQYF
TRBD2	TRBV6-5	NA	TRBJ2-5	TGTGCCAGCAGTCCGACTAGCGGGGCTCAAGAGACCCAGTACTTC	CASSPTSGAQETQYF
TRBD1	TRBV28	NA	TRBJ1-2	TGTGCCAGCAGTCCCGGGACAGGCCACTATGGCTACACCTTC	CASSPGTGHYGYTF
NA	TRBV6-1	once	TRBJ2-7	TGTGCCAGCAGTGAGTTACCGCGGACAGACGAGCAGTACTTC	CASSELPRTDEQYF
TRBD1	TRBV5-5	NA	TRBJ2-1	TGTGCCAGCAGCGCCGGGACAGGGGGCGGAATAGTTCGCAATGAGCAGTTCTTC	CASSAGTGGGIVRNEQFF
NA	TRBV11-2	NA	TRBJ2-1	TGTGCCAGCAGCTCCGGACCCAACAATGAGCAGTTCTTC	CASSSGPNNEQFF
TRBD2	TRBV7-2	NA	TRBJ2-7	TGTGCCAGCAGCCCTCCTCAACCGGGACTAGCATTGGGTGAGCAGTACTTC	CASSPPQPGLALGEQYF
NA	TRBV7-6	NA	TRBJ1-3	TGTGCCAGCAGCACCTGGGGAGGGAACACCATATATTTT	CASSTWGGNTIYF
NA	TRBV28	NA	TRBJ1-3	TGTGCCAGCAGTTTCGGTGAATTAAGAAACACCATATATTTT	CASSFGELRNTIYF
NA	TRBV12-3/TRBV12-4	NA	TRBJ1-1	TGTGCCAGCAGTTTAAACGGCAGGGCTGAAGCTTTCTTT	CASSLNGRAEAFF
NA	TRBV5-1	NA	TRBJ1-1	TGCGCCAGCAGCTTGGAACGGGGGCTTCAAGCTTTCTTT	CASSLERGLQAFF
TRBD1	TRBV10-3	NA	TRBJ1-1	TGTGCCATCAGGGCCCCGGACAGGGGGCTGGTCACTGAAGCTTTCTTT	CAIRAPDRGLVTEAFF
TRBD1	TRBV6-5	NA	TRBJ2-3	TGTGCCAGCAGACCGGGACAGATCACAGATACGCAGTATTTT	CASRPGQITDTQYF
NA	TRBV28	NA	TRBJ1-2	TGTGCCACTCCGAACAGATCCGGGACAACGGCCTATGGCTACACCTTC	CATPNRSGTTAYGYTF
NA	TRBV7-9	NA	TRBJ1-2	TGTGCCAGCAGCCCCAATCAGGCCAACTATGGCTACACCTTC	CASSPNQANYGYTF
TRBD2	TRBV7-8	NA	TRBJ2-1	TGTGCCAGCAGCCGACTAGCGGAGTACAATGAGCAGTTCTTC	CASSRLAEYNEQFF
TRBD1	TRBV19	NA	TRBJ1-5	TGTGCCAGTAAACGGGACAGGGGTGATTTGCCCCAGCATTTT	CASKRDRGDLPQHF
NA	TRBV6-5	few	TRBJ1-4	TGTGCCAGTTCTCAGAGGGGTGATAATGAAAAACTGTTTTTT	CASSQRGDNEKLFF
NA	TRBV19	NA	TRBJ1-3	TGTGCCAGTAGTCAAAATACAGGGTCTGGAAACACCATATATTTT	CASSQNTGSGNTIYF
TRBD2	TRBV6-2/TRBV6-3	NA	TRBJ2-1	TGTGCCAGCAGTTACTCGGCTAGCGGTTCCTACAATGAGCAGTTCTTC	CASSYSASGSYNEQFF
NA	TRBV9	NA	TRBJ2-7	TGTGCCAGCAGCGTAGATGCAGGGGAGATGGACGAGCAGTACTTC	CASSVDAGEMDEQYF
NA	TRBV30	NA	TRBJ1-5	TGTGCCTGGGGAAGACAGACGAATCAGCCCCAGCATTTT	CAWGRQTNQPQHF
NA	TRBV5-1	NA	TRBJ2-2	TGCGCCAGCAGCCCAGAAACGCGGGGGGAGCTGTTTTTT	CASSPETRGELFF
NA	TRBV9	few	TRBJ1-4	TGTGCCAGCAGCGTAGGCGCAGGGTGGGAAAAACTGTTTTTT	CASSVGAGWEKLFF
NA	TRBV28	NA	TRBJ1-5	TGTGCCAGCAGTGCCTCGGGGGTGTCGAGCAATCAGCCCCAGCATTTT	CASSASGVSSNQPQHF
NA	TRBV5-6	NA	TRBJ1-1	TGTGCCAGCAGCTCCCCAGCCAGGGGAGACACTGAAGCTTTCTTT	CASSSPARGDTEAFF
NA	TRBV12-3/TRBV12-4	NA	TRBJ1-1	TGTGCCAGCACCCCATTTTCGAACACTGAAGCTTTCTTT	CASTPFSNTEAFF
NA	TRBV19	NA	TRBJ1-1	TGTGCCAGTAGTATGATCGGAAACGGAGGAACTGCTTTCTTT	CASSMIGNGGTAFF
NA	TRBV29-1	NA	TRBJ1-2	TGCAGCGTTGAAGTCTCCAGGGCTAACTATGGCTACACCTTC	CSVEVSRANYGYTF
NA	TRBV18	NA	TRBJ1-1	TGTGCCAGCTCCGAGGACCTGAACACTGAAGCTTTCTTT	CASSEDLNTEAFF
NA	TRBV18	NA	TRBJ2-1	TGTGCCAGCTCACCGGTACAGTACAATGAGCAGTTCTTC	CASSPVQYNEQFF
NA	TRBV14	NA	TRBJ1-1	TGTGCCAGCAGCCCGCTAGATTCCACTGAAGCTTTCTTT	CASSPLDSTEAFF
TRBD2	TRBV7-9	NA	TRBJ2-2	TGTGCCAGCAGCTTCAGAAGACTAGCGGGGGGAAACACCGGGGAGCTGTTTTTT	CASSFRRLAGGNTGELFF
NA	TRBV10-3	NA	TRBJ1-3	TGTGCCATCAGTGACAGGGGATCTGGAAACACCATATATTTT	CAISDRGSGNTIYF
TRBD2	TRBV3-1/TRBV3-2	NA	TRBJ2-5	TGTGCCAGCAGCCAAGGTATCCTAGCGGGAGGAGGTGAAGAGACCCAGTACTTC	CASSQGILAGGGEETQYF
TRBD1	TRBV10-3	NA	TRBJ2-7	TGTGCCATCAGGGGGACAGGGCACGAGCAGTACTTC	CAIRGTGHEQYF
NA	TRBV28	NA	TRBJ2-7	TGTGCCAGCAGTAAACAACAGGGCCTGTACGAGCAGTACTTC	CASSKQQGLYEQYF
NA	TRBV14	NA	TRBJ2-2	TGTGCCAGCAAATACGGGACACTAAACACCGGGGAGCTGTTTTTT	CASKYGTLNTGELFF
NA	TRBV29-1	NA	TRBJ1-2	TGCAGCGTTGAGGAGGTTAACGATGGCTACACCTTC	CSVEEVNDGYTF